The 28 T cell receptor beta chains below all came from one sample that was sequenced in a study of blood T cell repertoires in COVID-19. TCRdb's table, derived via immunoSEQ multiplex PCR, lists solely in-frame clones and lacks some. The table includes around 380,000 clones, roughly 80% detected once. The sample comprised peripheral blood. Receptor source: a human donor with acute or convalescent COVID-19. The donor label of this sample is uncertain.

The gene calls are TRBV20-1 and TRBJ2-5, with 10 bases lining up with TRBD2. V lost 3 bases, J lost 1 base, and 5 bases stayed unmatched. In germline, CDR1 is DFQATT, CDR2 SNEGSKA (reference sequence). The CDR3 covers 15 residues. DNA for the CDR3: TGCAGTGCTAGTGGTAGCGGGGGGCTCCAAGAGACCCAGTACTTC. Residues: CSASGSGGLQETQYF.

The gene calls are TRBV5-1 and TRBJ1-1; D not certain. Germline V gene sequence: CDR1 SGHRS, CDR2 YFSETQ. Trimming stripped 1 base from V and 4 bases from J, with 11 bases between. This CDR3 is 14 amino acids long. CDR3 DNA sequence: TGCGCCAGCAGCTTGAACTCCGAGGGCACTGAAGCTTTCTTT. Encoded protein: CASSLNSEGTEAFF.

For the CDR3, the DNA is TGTGCCAGCAGTTACCTCGGGACAGCCTTTTACGAGCAGTACTTC. Amino acid sequence: CASSYLGTAFYEQYF. V and J are TRBV6-6 and TRBJ2-7; 7 bases align to TRBD1. CDR1 MNHNY and CDR2 SVGAGI come from the germline V gene (reference sequence). The CDR3 totals 15 residues. After removal of 2 bases from V and 4 bases from J, the junction contained 8 bases not matched to a gene.

V gene TRBV30 combines with J gene TRBJ1-6; tentative D call: TRBD1 (5 bases). This CDR3 contains 14 residues. Germline loops: CDR1 GTSNPN, CDR2 SVGIG (reference sequence). V was pared by 4 bases and J by 10 bases, with 17 bases between. The CDR3 is CAWTFDSIGSPLHF. The DNA of the CDR3 is TGTGCCTGGACCTTTGACAGTATTGGGTCACCCCTCCACTTT.

This chain connects TRBV7-9 to TRBJ1-6; 8 positions agree with TRBD1. Trimming at V came to 6 bases and at J to 10 bases, leaving 5 bases not matched to a gene. Germline V gene data show CDR1 as SEHNR and CDR2 as FQNEAQ (reference sequence). The CDR3 extends over 13 amino acids. For the CDR3, the DNA is TGTGCCAGCAGTGGACAGGGACAATCACCCCTCCACTTT. Translation: CASSGQGQSPLHF.

V gene TRBV19 combines with J gene TRBJ1-1; 7 bases align to TRBD1. The germline V gene has CDR1 LNHDA and CDR2 SQIVND (reference sequence). Trimming at V came to 5 bases and at J to 0 bases, leaving 12 bases not matched to a gene. The CDR3 runs to 17 residues. CDR3 protein: CASSDLDRSTMNTEAFF. The DNA for the CDR3 is TGTGCCAGTAGTGATCTGGACAGGTCGACTATGAACACTGAAGCTTTCTTT.

The chain employs TRBV4-1 and TRBJ1-4; TRBD1 is a possible D gene (6 bases). The CDR3 loop spans 18 amino acids. The V gene's germline CDR1 is MGHRA and CDR2 YSYEKL. Trimming left V 3 bases short and J 0 bases short, with 17 bases between. The CDR3 sequence: CASSQYRQVITTNEKLFF. CDR3 DNA sequence: TGCGCCAGCAGCCAGTACCGACAGGTTATAACAACTAATGAAAAACTGTTTTTT.

The chain links TRBV6-5 to TRBJ1-1; 7 positions agree with TRBD1. This CDR3 is 16 amino acids long. The trim removed 2 bases at V and 4 bases at J, leaving 10 bases unmatched. Germline V lookup: CDR1 MNHEY, CDR2 SVGAGI. This CDR3 is CASSYERNRGGTEAFF. In nucleotides, the CDR3 is TGTGCCAGCAGTTACGAGCGAAACAGGGGTGGCACTGAAGCTTTCTTT.

CDR3 residues: CASSPLNPGTSNTGELFF. CDR3 nucleotide sequence: TGTGCCAGCAGCCCTCTCAACCCCGGGACATCAAACACCGGGGAGCTGTTTTTT. The chain employs TRBV27 and TRBJ2-2, with a weak D call TRBD1 (6 bases). Germline V lookup: CDR1 MNHEY, CDR2 SMNVEV (reference sequence). The CDR3 totals 18 residues. Deletions cut 6 bases from V and 2 bases from J, with 22 bases between.

The CDR3 here is CAWSFPGLYMNTEAFF. CDR3 DNA: TGTGCCTGGAGCTTCCCGGGACTGTACATGAACACTGAAGCTTTCTTT. This chain links TRBV30 with TRBJ1-1; weak D call: TRBD1 (5 bases). V was trimmed by 3 bases and J by 0 bases, leaving 17 bases between them. The length of the CDR3 is 16 residues. Per germline, CDR1 GTSNPN and CDR2 SVGIG (reference sequence).

This chain connects TRBV6-6 to TRBJ1-2, with D perhaps TRBD1 (6 bases). The CDR3 runs to 15 residues. The V gene lost 0 bases and the J gene lost 7 bases, with 15 bases spanning the gap. Germline values: CDR1 MNHNY, CDR2 SVGAGI (reference sequence). Written as DNA, the CDR3 is TGTGCCAGCAGTTACTCGGTAGAACAGGGCTTTGGCTACACCTTC. Its translation is CASSYSVEQGFGYTF.

V gene TRBV11-2 combines with J gene TRBJ1-3; 7 bases agree with TRBD1. V lost 2 bases to trimming and J lost 3 bases; unmatched junction nucleotides: 7. This CDR3 is built from 16 residues. The germline V gene has CDR1 SGHAT and CDR2 FQNNGV. The CDR3 DNA reads TGTGCCAGCAGCTTAACCCAGGGGGTCGGTGGAAACACCATATATTTT. Translation gives CASSLTQGVGGNTIYF.

The chain combines TRBV18 with TRBJ1-2, with D maybe TRBD1 (6 bases). Deletions cut 1 base from V and 6 bases from J, with 12 bases between. CDR1 and CDR2 (germline): KGHSH, LQKENI. There are 14 residues in the CDR3. The CDR3 here is CASSPQQGVDGYTF. The CDR3 bases are TGTGCCAGCTCACCACAACAGGGCGTGGATGGCTACACCTTC. Full variable domain (rest looked up from reference TRBV18 and TRBJ1-2): NAGVMQNPRHLVRRRGQEARLRCSPMKGHSHVYWYRQLPEEGLKFMVYLQKENIIDESGMPKERFSAEFPKEGPSILRIQQVVRGDSAAYFCASSPQQGVDGYTFGSGTRLTVV.

This clone was detected only once. At one end the junction does not follow the germline gene, possibly because of a read error. The J gene is TRBJ1-4, the V gene TRBV7-9; D gene unclear. CDR3 size: 11 residues. Germline CDR1 is SEHNR and CDR2 is FQNEAQ (reference sequence). CDR3: CASSLWATVVF. CDR3 coding DNA: TGTGCCAGCAGCTTATGGGCTACCGTGGTGTTT.

The chain recombines TRBV6-6 with TRBJ2-2, with D possibly matching TRBD1 (5 bases). CDR1 and CDR2 (germline): MNHNY, SVGAGI (reference sequence). The CDR3 contains 12 residues. V was trimmed by 7 bases and J by 3 bases, leaving 6 bases between them. The CDR3 nucleotides are TGTGCCAGCATCAGGGACACCGGGGAGCTGTTTTTT. This encodes CASIRDTGELFF.

The chain employs TRBV7-9 and TRBJ1-4; D uncertain. This CDR3 has 14 amino acids. Germline CDR1 is SEHNR and CDR2 is FQNEAQ (reference sequence). The V gene lost 0 bases and the J gene lost 9 bases, with 11 bases spanning the gap. CDR3 region: CASSLAGDTKKLFF. The CDR3 region has the DNA TGTGCCAGCAGCTTAGCCGGGGATACGAAAAAACTGTTTTTT. The whole variable domain, filled in from reference TRBV7-9 and TRBJ1-4, reads DTGVSQNPRHKITKRGQNVTFRCDPISEHNRLYWYRQTLGQGPEFLTYFQNEAQLEKSRLLSDRFSAERPKGSFSTLEIQRTEQGDSAMYLCASSLAGDTKKLFFGSGTQLSVL.

The DNA of the CDR3 is TGTGCCAGCAGTGGAGGGACAGGCGACCCTACTAACTATGGCTACACCTTC. As protein: CASSGGTGDPTNYGYTF. V is TRBV2 and J is TRBJ1-2; 8 nucleotides agree with TRBD1. The CDR3 is 17 residues long. Trimming removed 4 bases from V and 0 bases from J; junction bases left unmatched: 10. Germline CDR1 SNHLY, CDR2 FYNNEI.

The J gene is TRBJ2-7, the V gene TRBV18, with 8 bases aligning to TRBD1. Losses at the gene ends were 3 bases for V and 5 bases for J; bases not matched to a gene: 12. The CDR3 has 16 amino acids. Germline CDR1 reads KGHSH; CDR2 reads LQKENI. CDR3 region: CASSPGGNQGANEQYF. DNA of the CDR3: TGTGCCAGCTCACCGGGCGGTAATCAGGGGGCCAACGAGCAGTACTTC.

In its sample, this clone was seen a few times. The chain employs TRBV7-6 and TRBJ2-7, with TRBD2 identical over 11 bases. Trimming took 5 bases from V and 2 from J; bases not matched to a gene: 5. CDR3 length: 15 residues. The V gene's germline CDR1 is SGHVS and CDR2 FNYEAQ. In DNA, the CDR3 is TGTGCCAGCAGCGAGACTAGCGGGGCTGCCTACGAGCAGTACTTC. This codes for CASSETSGAAYEQYF.

This chain joins TRBV29-1 and TRBJ2-2; D gene uncertain. The CDR3 extends over 14 amino acids. V was trimmed by 2 bases and J by 4 bases, leaving 11 bases between them. Germline V CDR1 and CDR2: SQVTM, ANQGSEA. The chain's CDR3 is CSVERQRGTGELFF. DNA for the CDR3: TGCAGCGTTGAAAGGCAGCGCGGCACCGGGGAGCTGTTTTTT.

This chain links TRBV28 with TRBJ1-3; no reliable D call. V was shortened by 3 bases and J by 2 bases, with 11 bases between the two germline ends. Germline CDR1 is MDHEN and CDR2 is SYDVKM. The CDR3 covers 15 residues. CDR3 bases: TGTGCCAGCAGTTTGGCTCCGGGAACTGGAAACACCATATATTTT. Encoded protein: CASSLAPGTGNTIYF.

The chain carries TRBV30 and TRBJ2-4; 8 bases line up with TRBD2. The trim removed 0 bases at V and 3 bases at J, leaving 4 bases unmatched. This CDR3 spans 15 amino acids. CDR1 is GTSNPN, CDR2 SVGIG, per germline (reference sequence). CDR3 nucleotide sequence: TGTGCCTGGAGTGTTGGGAGCGGGAGCAAAAACATTCAGTACTTC. This sequence encodes CAWSVGSGSKNIQYF.

The V and J genes are TRBV2 and TRBJ1-5; D may be TRBD1 (5 bases). Germline V gene lookup returns CDR1 SNHLY and CDR2 FYNNEI. The CDR3 runs to 11 residues. The ends were cut back, 6 bases at V and 7 bases at J, with 7 bases in the middle. The CDR3 reads CASRDTQPQHF. The CDR3, as DNA: TGTGCCAGCAGGGACACGCAGCCCCAGCATTTT.

The rearrangement uses TRBV6-4 and TRBJ1-2; unclear D gene. From germline, CDR1 is MRHNA and CDR2 SNTAGT. This CDR3 is built from 13 residues. V was clipped by 6 bases and J by 8 bases, with 16 bases between them. The CDR3 here is CASRSVLGGGYTF. CDR3 bases: TGTGCCAGCAGGTCTGTGCTGGGAGGAGGCTACACCTTC.

This chain joins TRBV6-5 and TRBJ1-5, with D unresolved. The CDR3 is 14 residues long. V dropped 0 bases and J dropped 6 bases, with 9 bases sitting between them. The germline V gene encodes CDR1 MNHEY and CDR2 SVGAGI. The CDR3 protein is CASSYSRVGQPQHF. The CDR3 DNA sequence: TGTGCCAGCAGTTACTCGCGGGTCGGTCAGCCCCAGCATTTT.

As regards this clone: The same CDR3 can be traced to other DNA sequences in this sample. DNA of the CDR3: TGTGCCTGGAGTAGGCAGGGCAATCAGCCCCAGCATTTT. This codes for CAWSRQGNQPQHF. The chain links TRBV30 to TRBJ1-5; D ambiguous. Germline CDR1 is GTSNPN and CDR2 is SVGIG (reference sequence). This CDR3 contains 13 residues. V dropped 2 bases and J dropped 2 bases, with 7 bases sitting between them.

The chain is built from TRBV24-1 and TRBJ2-7; D gene unclear. Germline CDR1 is KGHDR and CDR2 is SFDVKD. V gave up 1 base and J gave up 6 bases, with 9 bases separating them. The CDR3 extends over 13 amino acids. The CDR3 DNA follows: TGTGCCACCAGTGATTTCTCATCCGGCGAGCAGTACTTC. Encoded protein: CATSDFSSGEQYF.

The chain uses TRBV5-5 and TRBJ1-4; maybe TRBD1 (5 bases). The CDR3 has 16 amino acids. Germline CDR1 SGHKS, CDR2 YYEKEE (reference sequence). Trimming removed 0 bases from V and 7 bases from J, with 16 bases in between. In nucleotides, the CDR3 is TGTGCCAGCAGCTTGGGGCTCGACAGAAGTGGTGAAAAACTGTTTTTT. Its protein product is CASSLGLDRSGEKLFF.